One and the same sample provided the 3 T cell receptor beta chains below, sequenced in a study of Ad26.COV2.S vaccination and SARS-CoV-2 variants. The repertoire was sequenced with immunoSEQ multiplex PCR; TCRdb's copy has only in-frame clones and lacks some. Of 430,000 or so clones in the sample, 85% to 90% are singletons; the top ten hold about 2.5%. Treatment reported: around 19 received Ad26.COV2.S at low or high dose, single or two shots; 5 received placebo; per-sample allocation not given. Specimens were obtained on day 63 following the first vaccine or placebo injection. Material: peripheral blood, obtained in a trial of Ad26.COV2.S vaccine versus placebo. These receptors were taken from a person between 18 and 59 years old who received the Ad26.COV2.S COVID-19 vaccine or a placebo.

This clone was recorded once. J is TRBJ1-1 and V is TRBV18; D uncertain. CDR1 is KGHSH and CDR2 is LQKENI in the germline V gene. Trimming pared 3 bases from V and 6 bases from J, leaving 8 bases between. The CDR3 contains 12 residues. Here the CDR3 reads CASSPRLAEAFF. CDR3 DNA sequence: TGTGCCAGCTCACCTCGCTTGGCTGAAGCTTTCTTT.

The chain recombines TRBV5-6 with TRBJ2-4; the match to TRBD1 covers 7 bases. The CDR3 loop spans 19 amino acids. Germline CDR1 is SGHDT and CDR2 is YYEEEE. V lost 2 bases to trimming and J lost 1 base; unmatched junction nucleotides: 15. Here the CDR3 DNA reads TGTGCCAGCAGCTTAGGGTTAGGGACAGAGTTAAGGGCCAAAAACATTCAGTACTTC. It is translated as CASSLGLGTELRAKNIQYF.

The chain carries TRBV24-1 and TRBJ2-3; a possible D gene is TRBD2 (6 bases). CDR3 length equals 16 residues. Germline lookup yields CDR1 KGHDR and CDR2 SFDVKD. Deletions cut 9 bases from V and 3 bases from J, with 21 bases between. This CDR3 is CATGRRVFAQTDTQYF. DNA for the CDR3: TGTGCCACCGGGAGGCGGGTTTTCGCTCAGACAGATACGCAGTATTTT.